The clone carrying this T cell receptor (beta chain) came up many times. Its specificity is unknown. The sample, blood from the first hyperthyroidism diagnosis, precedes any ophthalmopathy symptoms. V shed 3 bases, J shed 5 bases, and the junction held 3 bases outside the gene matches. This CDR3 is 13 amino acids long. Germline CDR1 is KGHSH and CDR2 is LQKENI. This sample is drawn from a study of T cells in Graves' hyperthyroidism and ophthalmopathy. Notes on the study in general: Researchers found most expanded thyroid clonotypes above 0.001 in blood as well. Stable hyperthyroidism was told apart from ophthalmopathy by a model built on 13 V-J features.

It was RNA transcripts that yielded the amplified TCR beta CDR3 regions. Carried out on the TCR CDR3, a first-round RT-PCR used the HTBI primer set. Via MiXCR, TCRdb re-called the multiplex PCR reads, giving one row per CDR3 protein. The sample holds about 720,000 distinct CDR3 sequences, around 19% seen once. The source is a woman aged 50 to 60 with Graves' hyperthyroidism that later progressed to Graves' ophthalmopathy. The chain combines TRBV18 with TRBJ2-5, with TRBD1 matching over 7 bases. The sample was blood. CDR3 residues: CASSPGQRETQYF. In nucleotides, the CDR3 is TGTGCCAGCTCACCGGGACAGCGGGAGACCCAGTACTTC. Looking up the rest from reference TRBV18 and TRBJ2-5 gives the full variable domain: NAGVMQNPRHLVRRRGQEARLRCSPMKGHSHVYWYRQLPEEGLKFMVYLQKENIIDESGMPKERFSAEFPKEGPSILRIQQVVRGDSAAYFCASSPGQRETQYFGPGTRLLVL.